The 5 T cell receptor beta chains given below trace back to one sample, sequenced in a study of regulatory T cells in long-lasting Graves disease. Documented time point: newly diagnosed GD, antithyroid drugs for less than 3 months. From PBMCs, RNA was extracted and then used to make the TCR library. Combining iRepertoire HTBI primers with Arm-PCR of CDR3 regions, the authors built TCR beta libraries. Each CDR3 protein gets one entry after TCRdb re-called the multiplex PCR reads with MiXCR. The sample lists fewer than 650,000 distinct CDR3 sequences; about 15% were seen once. This same sample was also taken into another study, of T cells in Graves' hyperthyroidism and ophthalmopathy.

The material was peripheral blood mononuclear cells (PBMCs), obtained at new diagnosis, from a patient treated with antithyroid drugs. The receptors were gathered from a woman between 25 and 40 years old with Graves disease.

This clonotype came up a few times. Germline is not matched at one junction end, which may reflect a read error. This rearrangement joins TRBV7-9 to TRBJ1-2; possibly TRBD1 for D (6 bases). The CDR3 contains 15 residues. The germline gives CDR1 SEHNR, CDR2 FQNEAQ (reference sequence). CDR3 protein: CASSQDWGGASGYTF. The CDR3 DNA sequence: TGCGCCAGCAGCCAAGATTGGGGGGGGGCGAGTGGCTACACCTTC.

A few counts support this clonotype. This chain connects TRBV20-1 to TRBJ2-6; D perhaps matches TRBD1 (7 bases). This CDR3 is built from 16 residues. With 4 bases removed from V and 2 bases from J, the gap between germline ends came to 15 bases. Germline CDR1 DFQATT, CDR2 SNEGSKA (reference sequence). Here the CDR3 DNA reads TGCAGTGCTATCAGACAGGGCGGGGCTGGGGCCAACGTCCTGACTTTC. Its protein product is CSAIRQGGAGANVLTF.

This clonotype was detected ten times or more. CDR3 nucleotides: TGTGCCAGCAGCTTAGTGAGGGCAGATACGCAGTATTTT. It is translated as CASSLVRADTQYF. The chain joins TRBV7-9 to TRBJ2-3; the D gene is possibly TRBD2 (5 bases). The V end lost 1 base, the J end lost 4 bases, and 6 bases lay between the germline ends. CDR3 length: 13 residues. CDR1 is SEHNR and CDR2 is FQNEAQ in the germline V gene (reference sequence).

This clonotype was seen more than once but under ten times. The chain employs TRBV20-1 and TRBJ2-3; a weak D match, TRBD1 (5 bases). This CDR3 is 13 amino acids long. The germline CDR1 and CDR2 sequences are DFQATT and SNEGSKA (reference sequence). Trimming took 4 bases from V and 2 from J, leaving 10 bases between them. The chain's CDR3 is CSAKRTLTDTQYF. In nucleotides, the CDR3 is TGCAGTGCTAAAAGGACACTCACAGATACGCAGTATTTT.

To note about this clonotype: A much larger clone lies one base from this, so it may be a read error. Without the conserved terminal phenylalanine or tryptophan, this CDR3 likely stems from a read error. This chain connects TRBV7-9 to TRBJ1-2; possible D gene TRBD1, 5 bases. Looked up from germline, CDR1 is SEHNR and CDR2 is FQNEAQ (reference sequence). Between the trimmed V and J ends, which lost 5 bases and 3 bases, there was a span of 13 bases. The CDR3 spans 14 residues. CDR3 bases: TGTGCCAGCAGCATCTACAGGTTCGACTATGGCTACACCTCC. This codes for CASSIYRFDYGYTS.